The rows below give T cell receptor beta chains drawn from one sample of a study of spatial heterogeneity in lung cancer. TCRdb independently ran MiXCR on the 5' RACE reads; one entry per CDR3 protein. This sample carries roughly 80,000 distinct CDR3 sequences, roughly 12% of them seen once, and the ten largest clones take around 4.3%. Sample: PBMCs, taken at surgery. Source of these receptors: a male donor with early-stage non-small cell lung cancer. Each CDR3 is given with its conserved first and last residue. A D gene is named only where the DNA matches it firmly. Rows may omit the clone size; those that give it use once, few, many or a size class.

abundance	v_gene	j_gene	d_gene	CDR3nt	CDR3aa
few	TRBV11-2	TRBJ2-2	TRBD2	TGTGCCAGCAGCTTAAGCGGGACCAACACCGGGGAGCTGTTTTTT	CASSLSGTNTGELFF
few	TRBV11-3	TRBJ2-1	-	TGTGCCAGCAGCTTAGAGCGGGGCCCCTACAATGAGCAGTTCTTC	CASSLERGPYNEQFF
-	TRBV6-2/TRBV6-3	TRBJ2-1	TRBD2	TGTGCCAGCACCATTAGCGGGGGGCACAATGAGCAGTTCTTC	CASTISGGHNEQFF
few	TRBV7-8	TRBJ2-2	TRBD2	TGTGCCAGCAGCTCCGCGACCGGGGGGGGGGCCGGGGAGCTGTTTTTT	CASSSATGGGAGELFF
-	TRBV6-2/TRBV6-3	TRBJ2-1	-	TGTGCCAGCAGGTACAGGGATCGTGAGCAGTTCTTC	CASRYRDREQFF
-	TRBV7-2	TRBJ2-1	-	TGTGCCAGCAGCCGCACTAGGACAGCCACAGGGCAGTTCTTC	CASSRTRTATGQFF
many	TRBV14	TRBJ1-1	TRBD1	TGTGCCAGCAGCCCACAGGGGGCTGGTGAAGCTTTCTTT	CASSPQGAGEAFF
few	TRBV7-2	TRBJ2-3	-	TGTGCCAGCATCCCCTCAATAGGGGTTAGCACAGATACGCAGTATTTT	CASIPSIGVSTDTQYF
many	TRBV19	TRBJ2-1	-	TGTGCCAGTAACACCTACAATGAGCAGTTCTTC	CASNTYNEQFF
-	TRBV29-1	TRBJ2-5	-	TGCAGCGTTGAGGCCGGGATTATACAAGAGACCCAGTACTTC	CSVEAGIIQETQYF
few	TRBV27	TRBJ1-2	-	TGTGCCAGCAGTTTATCGATAGGGGGGGGTCCTGTGGGCTACACCTTC	CASSLSIGGGPVGYTF
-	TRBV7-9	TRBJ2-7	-	TGTGCCAGCAGCGGGGAGTTTACCTACGAGCAGTACTTC	CASSGEFTYEQYF
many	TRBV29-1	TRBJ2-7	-	TGCAGCGTTGAACTCAGGGCCGAGCAGTACTTC	CSVELRAEQYF
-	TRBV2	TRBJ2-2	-	TGTGCCAGCAGTGAATATCCCCAACTTAACACCGGGGAGCTGTTTTTT	CASSEYPQLNTGELFF
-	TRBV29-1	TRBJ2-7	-	TGCAGCGTTGAAGATCTTAAGGGAGAGCAGTACTTC	CSVEDLKGEQYF
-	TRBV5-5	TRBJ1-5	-	TGTGCCAGCAGCTTGGCTGGCGATCAGCCCCAGCATTTT	CASSLAGDQPQHF
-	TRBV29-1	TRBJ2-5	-	TGCAGCGTTGAACCGGGGTTCGATAATCAAGAGACCCAGTACTTC	CSVEPGFDNQETQYF
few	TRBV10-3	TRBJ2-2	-	TGTGCCATCAGTGGCTACGGACAAAACAAGGACGGGGAGCTGTTTTTT	CAISGYGQNKDGELFF
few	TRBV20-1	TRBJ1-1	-	TGCAGTGCTAGTCCGGGGGGACCGAACACTGAAGCTTTCTTT	CSASPGGPNTEAFF
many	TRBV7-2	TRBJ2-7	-	TGTGCCAGCAGCTTTAGACGCAACGAGCAGTACTTC	CASSFRRNEQYF
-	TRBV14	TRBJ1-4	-	TGTGCCAGCAGCCCCTTGGGGGGGGGTGAAAAACTGTTTTTT	CASSPLGGGEKLFF
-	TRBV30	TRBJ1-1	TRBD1	TGTGCCTGCCGGTGGGTTCAAGGGGGACAGTCTGAAGCTTTCTTT	CACRWVQGGQSEAFF
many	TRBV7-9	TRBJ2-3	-	TGTGCCAGCAGCCAACCTGTCACAGATACGCAGTATTTT	CASSQPVTDTQYF
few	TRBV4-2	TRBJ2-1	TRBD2	TGTGCCAGCAGCCAAGATTTGGGGCTAGCGGCTTACAATGAGCAGTTCTTC	CASSQDLGLAAYNEQFF
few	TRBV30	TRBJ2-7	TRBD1	TGTGCCTCTTCACGGCAGGGGGACTACGAGCAGTACTTC	CASSRQGDYEQYF
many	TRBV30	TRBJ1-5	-	TGTGCCTGGAGTTCCGTGGTAAGCAATCAGCCCCAGCATTTT	CAWSSVVSNQPQHF
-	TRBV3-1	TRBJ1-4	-	TGTGCCAGCAGCCAAGATTGGGAAGGGGAAAAACTGTTTTTT	CASSQDWEGEKLFF
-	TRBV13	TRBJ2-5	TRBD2	TGTGCCAGCAGCTTAGGGGGACTACCGAAAGAGACCCAGTACTTC	CASSLGGLPKETQYF
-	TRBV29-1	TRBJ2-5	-	TGCAGCGTTGACAAGGCGGGGGCACGGGGGGAGACCCAGTACTTC	CSVDKAGARGETQYF
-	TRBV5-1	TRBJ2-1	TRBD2	TGCGCCAGCAGCTCAACTAGCGGGACCACACACAATGAGCAGTTCTTC	CASSSTSGTTHNEQFF
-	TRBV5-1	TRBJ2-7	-	TGCGCCAGCAGCCCCAGCGTGGAGCGGTCCTACGAGCAGTACTTC	CASSPSVERSYEQYF
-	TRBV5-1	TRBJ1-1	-	TGCGCCAGCAGCTTGGAAGGGGGGGTCGGCACTGAAGCTTTCTTT	CASSLEGGVGTEAFF
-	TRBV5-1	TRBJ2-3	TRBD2	TGCGCCAGCGGGGTAGCGGGGGACAAGGCGGATACGCAGTATTTT	CASGVAGDKADTQYF
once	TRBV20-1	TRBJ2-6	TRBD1	TGCAGTGCTAGAGACCGGGACAGGTGGGCCGCTGGGGCCAACGTCCTGACTTTC	CSARDRDRWAAGANVLTF
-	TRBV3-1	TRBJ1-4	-	TGTGCCAGCACAAGTGAGGGCACGGGCGGAAAACTGTTTTTT	CASTSEGTGGKLFF
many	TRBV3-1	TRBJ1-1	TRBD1	TGTGCCAGCAGCCAAGCGGACAGGGACACTGAAGCTTTCTTT	CASSQADRDTEAFF
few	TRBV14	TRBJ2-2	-	TGTGCCAGCAGCCCTACAGGGAGATACACCGGGGAGCTGTTTTTT	CASSPTGRYTGELFF
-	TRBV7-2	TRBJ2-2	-	TGTGCCAGCAGCCCAAATTTGGACAGACTACACGCGAACACCGGGGAGCTGTTTTTT	CASSPNLDRLHANTGELFF
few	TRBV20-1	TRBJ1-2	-	TGCAGTGCTAGCATGAGGGGTGCGAACTATGGCTACACCTTC	CSASMRGANYGYTF
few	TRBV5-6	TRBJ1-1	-	TGTGCCAGCAGCCTTCCGGGAGAGGGTATCTCTGAAGCTTTCTTT	CASSLPGEGISEAFF
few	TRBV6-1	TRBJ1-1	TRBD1	TGTGCCAGCAGTTTCACAGGGGAGGTAGGTGAAGCTTTCTTT	CASSFTGEVGEAFF
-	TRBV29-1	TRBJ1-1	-	TGCAGCGCCATGGGACACCTGAACACTGAAGCTTTCTTT	CSAMGHLNTEAFF
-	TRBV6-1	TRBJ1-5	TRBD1	TGTGCCAGCAGGGAGACAGGGTCTGGTCAGCCCCAGCATTTT	CASRETGSGQPQHF
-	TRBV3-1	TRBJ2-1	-	TGTGCCAGCAGCCAAGGCCAGATTTCCTACAATGAGCAGTTCTTC	CASSQGQISYNEQFF
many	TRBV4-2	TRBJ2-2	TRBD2	TGTGCCAGCAGCCCCAGACTAGCGGGGGCTGAGAACACCGGGGAGCTGTTTTTT	CASSPRLAGAENTGELFF
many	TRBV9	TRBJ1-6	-	TGTGCCAGCAGCGATGGGGGTCCACCCCTCCACTTT	CASSDGGPPLHF
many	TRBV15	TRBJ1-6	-	TGTGCCAGCGCTAGGAGGGCGGATTCACCCCTCCACTTT	CASARRADSPLHF
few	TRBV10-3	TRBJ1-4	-	TGTGCCATCAGTGAGTCTGATGTCAGACAAGGAGAAAAACTGTTTTTT	CAISESDVRQGEKLFF
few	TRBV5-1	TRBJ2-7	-	TGCGCCAGCAGCCCGCTTGGGGTTTACGAGCAGTACTTC	CASSPLGVYEQYF
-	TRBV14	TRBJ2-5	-	TGTGCCAGCAGCCAAGGAACCGGGGGAGAGACCCAGTACTTC	CASSQGTGGETQYF
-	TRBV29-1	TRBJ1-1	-	TGCAGCGTTACGCCAGGGATGGTGAACACTGAAGCTTTCTTT	CSVTPGMVNTEAFF
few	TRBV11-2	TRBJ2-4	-	TGTGCCAGCAGCTTAGGACAAAAATCCAAAAACATTCAGTACTTC	CASSLGQKSKNIQYF
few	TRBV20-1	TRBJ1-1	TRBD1	TGCAGTGCAACAGGGGTGAACACTGAAGCTTTCTTT	CSATGVNTEAFF
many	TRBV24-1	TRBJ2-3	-	TGTGCCACCAGTGAAACCTCACCGGTGTTCGGCACAGATACGCAGTATTTT	CATSETSPVFGTDTQYF